The clone carrying this TCR beta chain was counted many times. Each diagnosis was grounded in clinical symptoms, serum thyroxine and TRAb, thyroid ultrasound, and orbital computed tomography. The sample belongs to a study of T cells in Graves' hyperthyroidism and ophthalmopathy. TCR beta CDR3 region amplification was performed from RNA transcripts. Using the HTBI primer set, a first-round RT-PCR was run on the TCR CDR3. TCRdb processed the multiplex PCR reads anew with MiXCR; each CDR3 protein has one entry. The sample has around 350,000 distinct CDR3 sequences, under 20% seen once. The CDR3 runs 13 residues. The V end lost 5 bases, the J end lost 1 base, and 11 bases lay between the germline ends. Looked up from germline, CDR1 is GTSNPN and CDR2 is SVGIG (reference sequence).

The receptor was derived from a woman aged 18-29 years with Graves' hyperthyroidism. The rearrangement joins TRBV30 to TRBJ1-1; TRBD1 is a possible D gene (5 bases). The specimen sequenced was blood. In DNA, the CDR3 is TGTGCCTGGCAGGGACCTACGAACACTGAAGCTTTCTTT. This translates into CAWQGPTNTEAFF.